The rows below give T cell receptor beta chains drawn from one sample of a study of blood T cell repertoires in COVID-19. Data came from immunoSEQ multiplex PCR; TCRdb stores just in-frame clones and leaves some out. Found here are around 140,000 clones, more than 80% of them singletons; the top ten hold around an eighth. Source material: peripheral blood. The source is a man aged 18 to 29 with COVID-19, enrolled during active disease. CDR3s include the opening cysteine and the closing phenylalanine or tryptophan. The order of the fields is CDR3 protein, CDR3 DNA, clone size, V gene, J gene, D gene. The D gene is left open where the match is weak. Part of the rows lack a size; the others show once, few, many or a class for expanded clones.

CASSVRDTKRGYTF	TGTGCCAGCAGCGTACGGGACACTAAACGAGGCTACACCTTC	once	TRBV9	TRBJ1-2	NA
CASRGGLGNTEAFF	TGTGCCAGCAGGGGGGGTCTGGGGAACACTGAAGCTTTCTTT	NA	TRBV2	TRBJ1-1	NA
CATSDHSPGTGDREQYF	TGTGCCACCAGTGACCACTCACCCGGGACAGGGGACAGGGAGCAGTACTTC	NA	TRBV24-1	TRBJ2-7	TRBD1
CASSFSEQYF	TGTGCCAGCAGTTTCTCCGAGCAGTACTTC	NA	TRBV28	TRBJ2-7	NA
CASSRRASYLTGAETQYF	TGCGCCAGCAGCCGACGCGCATCATACTTAACAGGGGCAGAGACCCAGTACTTC	NA	TRBV4-1	TRBJ2-5	TRBD1
CVSTGGTNYGYTF	TGTGTCTCGACAGGGGGTACTAACTATGGCTACACCTTC	NA	TRBV30	TRBJ1-2	TRBD1
CASSPYSGSGANVLTF	TGCGCCAGCAGCCCATATAGCGGCTCTGGGGCCAACGTCCTGACTTTC	NA	TRBV4-3	TRBJ2-6	NA
CASSVRREGETQYF	TGTGCCAGCAGCGTAAGGCGGGAGGGAGAGACCCAGTACTTC	NA	TRBV9	TRBJ2-5	TRBD2
CASNTGQGARETQYF	TGTGCCAGCAACACCGGACAGGGGGCGCGGGAGACCCAGTACTTC	NA	TRBV7-9	TRBJ2-5	TRBD1
CASTLATREQYF	TGTGCCAGCACCCTAGCAACACGGGAGCAGTACTTC	NA	TRBV11-2	TRBJ2-7	NA